One and the same sample provided the 14 T cell receptor beta chains below, sequenced in a study of CD8+CD57+ T cells in acquired aplastic anemia. Profiling that covered TCR beta VDJ and CDR3 relied on genomic DNA as its template. TCRdb called the reads again in MiXCR, with one record for every CDR3 protein. The sample has 150,000 to 200,000 distinct CDR3 sequences, 46% seen once; the top ten hold around 2.9%. The material sequenced was sorted CD4+, CD8+, or CD8+CD57+ T cells (not recorded which) from PBMCs. All receptors come from a human donor in good health.

The rearrangement joins TRBV10-3 to TRBJ1-6; TRBD1 is a possible D gene (5 bases). Germline CDR1 and CDR2: ENHRY and SYGVKD. The CDR3 has 15 amino acids. The ends were cut back, 6 bases at V and 8 bases at J, with 17 bases in the middle. The CDR3 protein is CAIRGGTGKDSPLHF. The CDR3 DNA sequence: TGTGCCATCAGAGGAGGGACGGGCAAGGATTCACCCCTCCACTTT.

The gene calls are TRBV14 and TRBJ1-3; D remains ambiguous. Trimming left V 4 bases short and J 0 bases short, with 10 bases between. The germline CDR1 and CDR2 sequences are SGHDN and FVKESK. The CDR3 loop spans 15 amino acids. The CDR3, as DNA: TGTGCCAGCAGCCTTTACACCATCTCTGGAAACACCATATATTTT. Residues: CASSLYTISGNTIYF.

The chain employs TRBV7-2 and TRBJ2-3; perhaps D is TRBD1 or TRBD2 (5 bases each). The CDR3 runs 13 residues. CDR1 and CDR2 from the germline V gene are SGHTA and FQGNSA. Trimming removed 7 bases at V and 4 bases at J, with 12 bases between. The CDR3 DNA follows: TGTGCCAGCATCCCGAGGGGAGCAGATACGCAGTATTTT. Translation gives CASIPRGADTQYF.

The chain uses TRBV27 and TRBJ1-4; a possible D gene is TRBD1 (5 bases). Germline CDR1 and CDR2: MNHEY and SMNVEV (reference sequence). The CDR3 consists of 14 residues. Trimming left V 5 bases short and J 4 bases short, with 11 bases between. CDR3 nucleotide sequence: TGTGCCAGCAGTGGTGCAGGGTTTAATGAAAAACTGTTTTTT. This sequence encodes CASSGAGFNEKLFF.

The sample holds many counts of this clonotype. The CDR3 DNA follows: TGTGCCAGCAGTTACGGGCCAGGGGGAAACACCATATATTTT. Translating it yields CASSYGPGGNTIYF. The chain is built from TRBV6-5 and TRBJ1-3, with D maybe TRBD1 (5 bases). V shed 2 bases and J shed 4 bases, with 9 bases lying between them. From germline, CDR1 is MNHEY and CDR2 SVGAGI. The CDR3 has 14 amino acids.

There are a few counts of this clonotype. The chain carries TRBV18 and TRBJ2-1; D possibly corresponds to TRBD2 (6 bases). The CDR3 covers 12 residues. Germline assignment: CDR1 KGHSH and CDR2 LQKENI. V lost 4 bases to trimming and J lost 12 bases, with 13 bases between them. As DNA, the CDR3 is TGTGCCAGCTCACAGGACTACCCCAGGCAGTTCTTC. Translating it yields CASSQDYPRQFF. The entire variable domain, with the rest obtained from reference TRBV18 and TRBJ2-1, is as follows: NAGVMQNPRHLVRRRGQEARLRCSPMKGHSHVYWYRQLPEEGLKFMVYLQKENIIDESGMPKERFSAEFPKEGPSILRIQQVVRGDSAAYFCASSQDYPRQFFGPGTRLTVL.

The sample holds many counts of this clonotype. J is TRBJ1-2 and V is TRBV19; maybe TRBD1 (6 bases). This CDR3 region has 13 residues. Deletions cut 3 bases from V and 4 bases from J, with 9 bases between. CDR1 and CDR2 from the germline V gene are LNHDA and SQIVND (reference sequence). This chain's CDR3 is CASSIGQFYGYTF. Written as DNA, the CDR3 is TGTGCCAGTAGTATTGGACAGTTCTATGGCTACACCTTC.

Of note for this clonotype: The junction shows a germline mismatch at one end, possibly a read error. The J gene is TRBJ2-2, the V gene TRBV24-1; 10 bases agree with TRBD1. Germline loops: CDR1 KGHDR, CDR2 SFDVKD. This CDR3 has 17 amino acids. CDR3 coding DNA: TGTGCCACCAGTGACTTGCGTGGGACAGGGGAAACCGGGGAGCTGTCTTTT. Protein sequence: CATSDLRGTGETGELSF.

Many counts were recorded for this clonotype. CDR3: CASSPKTASYEQYF. CDR3 sequence (DNA): TGTGCCAGCAGCCCAAAGACGGCCTCCTACGAGCAGTACTTC. The chain combines TRBV7-2 with TRBJ2-7; D call uncertain. The CDR3 contains 14 residues. The germline V gene has CDR1 SGHTA and CDR2 FQGNSA. V gave up 5 bases and J gave up 0 bases, with 11 bases separating them. Filled out from reference TRBV7-2 and TRBJ2-7, the complete variable domain reads GAGVSQSPSNKVTEKGKDVELRCDPISGHTALYWYRQSLGQGLEFLIYFQGNSAPDKSGLPSDRFSAERTGGSVSTLTIQRTQQEDSAVYLCASSPKTASYEQYFGPGTRLTVT.

As to this clonotype: This may be a read error: a much more frequent sequence differs by one nucleotide. The chain has TRBV5-1 and TRBJ2-5, with TRBD1 as a possible D gene (5 bases). Trimming removed 7 bases at V and 5 bases at J, with 21 bases between. Germline lookup yields CDR1 SGHRS and CDR2 YFSETQ. CDR3 length equals 15 residues. Here the CDR3 DNA reads TGCGCCAGCTATTCCGAGACAGTCCGTCCCGAGACCCAGTACTTC. Translation: CASYSETVRPETQYF. The full variable domain, with the rest looked up from reference TRBV5-1 and TRBJ2-5, is KAGVTQTPRYLIKTRGQQVTLSCSPISGHRSVSWYQQTPGQGLQFLFEYFSETQRNKGNFPGRFSGRQFSNSRSEMNVSTLELGDSALYLCASYSETVRPETQYFGPGTRLLVL.

CDR3 DNA sequence: TGCAGCGTTGAAGATCTTCGGGGAGGCCTGAGTTGGCAGTTCTTC. Protein: CSVEDLRGGLSWQFF. The chain is built from TRBV29-1 and TRBJ2-1; tentative D call: TRBD2 (6 bases). The CDR3 runs to 15 residues. CDR1 is SQVTM and CDR2 is ANQGSEA in the germline V gene. Trimming shortened V by 0 bases and J by 12 bases, and 21 bases separated the two germline ends.

The chain has TRBV7-4 and TRBJ1-1; 9 nucleotides match TRBD1. The CDR3 is 15 amino acids. Germline CDR1 reads SGHVT; CDR2 reads SQSDAQ. The ends lost 7 bases at V and 1 base at J; junction bases unmatched: 7. The CDR3 sequence: CASKNPGQGNTEAFF. CDR3 DNA: TGTGCCAGCAAGAATCCGGGACAGGGGAACACTGAAGCTTTCTTT.

Comments on this clonotype: Since a much larger clone is just one base distant, this may be a read error. This rearrangement joins TRBV6-1 to TRBJ1-4; 11 bases line up with TRBD1. There are 16 residues in the CDR3. Germline loops: CDR1 MNHNS, CDR2 SASEGT. The CDR3 nucleotides read TGTGCCAGCATTAGGACAGGGGGCGTATCGTATGAAAAACTGCTTTTT. Translating gives CASIRTGGVSYEKLLF.

In this sample, this clonotype turned up many times. The rearrangement uses TRBV2 and TRBJ1-4; D is unclear. Germline V gene lookup returns CDR1 SNHLY and CDR2 FYNNEI. The CDR3 is made up of 13 amino acids. V lost 4 bases and J 8 bases, leaving 11 bases between the germline ends. The DNA for the CDR3 is TGTGCCAGCAGTGTCCTACAGTCAGAAAAACTGTTTTTT. This gives the protein CASSVLQSEKLFF.